These 15 T cell receptor beta chains were all obtained from the same sample, sequenced in a study of blood T cell repertoires in COVID-19. The protocol was immunoSEQ multiplex PCR, while the TCRdb copy is restricted to in-frame clones and leaves out a portion. This sample yields around 280,000 clones, of which 70% to 90% are seen a single time; over 6% belongs to the top ten. Sample: PBMCs or T cells enriched from blood (not recorded which). The receptor source for this set is a middle-aged woman who had recovered from COVID-19.

This chain joins TRBV18 and TRBJ2-1, with TRBD2 as a possible D gene (5 bases). The germline V and J ends were trimmed by 6 bases and 5 bases, with 11 bases remaining between them. The CDR3 sequence is 13 residues long. Per germline, CDR1 KGHSH and CDR2 LQKENI. The CDR3 DNA reads TGTGCCAGCTCTAGCGTAAGGGACAATGAGCAGTTCTTC. This encodes CASSSVRDNEQFF.

V and J are TRBV12-3 or TRBV12-4 and TRBJ1-1; tentatively, D is TRBD1 (5 bases). This CDR3 is 13 amino acids long. V was clipped by 6 bases and J by 8 bases, with 16 bases between them. This CDR3 reads CASRPSGSAEAFF. The DNA for the CDR3 is TGTGCCAGCAGACCGTCAGGGTCAGCAGAAGCTTTCTTT.

This clone appeared a few times. V usage is TRBV7-3 and J usage is TRBJ2-1; tentatively, D is TRBD1 (5 bases). V was shortened by 1 base and J by 7 bases, with 17 bases between the two germline ends. In germline, CDR1 is SGHTA, CDR2 FQGTGA. The length of the CDR3 is 16 residues. The CDR3 region is CASSLRGGAGYNEQFF. The CDR3 coding sequence is TGTGCCAGCAGCTTAAGGGGTGGGGCAGGTTATAATGAGCAGTTCTTC.

This rearrangement joins TRBV6-1 to TRBJ2-1, with TRBD2 matching over 11 bases. Germline values: CDR1 MNHNS, CDR2 SASEGT. Trimming removed 2 bases from V and 6 bases from J; junction bases left unmatched: 3. The CDR3 has 15 residues. CDR3 sequence (DNA): TGTGCCAGCAGTGAAATGGGACTAGCGGCCAATGAGCAGTTCTTC. Its translation is CASSEMGLAANEQFF.

This sequence joins TRBV6-5 and TRBJ1-5; 10 bases match TRBD1. The V and J ends lost 6 bases and 7 bases, in that order; junction bases with no gene match: 3. Germline V CDR1 and CDR2: MNHEY, SVGAGI. This CDR3 is built from 13 residues. CDR3 protein: CASSRDRGQPQHF. The CDR3 DNA follows: TGTGCCAGCAGCCGGGACAGGGGACAGCCCCAGCATTTT.

The CDR3 loop is CASSSGFVGEKLFF. CDR3 in DNA: TGTGCCAGCAGTTCAGGGTTCGTAGGGGAAAAACTGTTTTTT. The chain joins TRBV6-5 to TRBJ1-4; the D gene is possibly TRBD1 (5 bases). This CDR3 is built from 14 residues. Looked up from germline, CDR1 is MNHEY and CDR2 is SVGAGI. Deletions cut 4 bases from V and 8 bases from J, with 14 bases between.

This clone was observed a few times. The chain links TRBV5-4 to TRBJ2-3, with TRBD2 matching over 10 bases. This CDR3 contains 15 residues. Unmatched junction bases numbered 4, after V lost 4 bases and J lost 2 bases. Germline CDR1 is SGHNT and CDR2 is YYREEE (reference sequence). The CDR3 here is CASSLAGDDTDTQYF. The CDR3 DNA reads as TGTGCCAGCAGCCTAGCGGGGGACGACACAGATACGCAGTATTTT.

This chain uses TRBV7-3 with TRBJ2-3, with TRBD1 matching over 10 bases. The germline V gene encodes CDR1 SGHTA and CDR2 FQGTGA. J gave up 6 bases and V 4 bases, and 4 bases lay outside the gene matches. This CDR3 spans 14 amino acids. The CDR3 here is CASSSTDRGDTQYF. CDR3 nucleotides: TGTGCCAGCAGCTCTACGGACAGGGGGGATACGCAGTATTTT.

The chain couples TRBV7-3 to TRBJ2-1, with 7 bases that match TRBD1. J gave up 2 bases and V 5 bases, and 6 bases lay outside the gene matches. This CDR3 comprises 15 residues. CDR1 is SGHTA, CDR2 FQGTGA, per germline. CDR3 in DNA: TGTGCCAGCAGCGGTCCCGGGACAGCCTACAATGAGCAGTTCTTC. Translating gives CASSGPGTAYNEQFF. The full variable domain, its missing parts supplied by reference TRBV7-3 and TRBJ2-1, is GAGVSQTPSNKVTEKGKYVELRCDPISGHTALYWYRQSLGQGPEFLIYFQGTGAADDSGLPNDRFFAVRPEGSVSTLKIQRTERGDSAVYLCASSGPGTAYNEQFFGPGTRLTVL.

CDR3 nucleotide sequence: TGTGCCAGCAGGATCCGGGACAGGGATAATTCACCCCTCCACTTT. This codes for CASRIRDRDNSPLHF. The V gene is TRBV6-5, the J gene TRBJ1-6; the match to TRBD1 covers 9 bases. CDR3 length: 15 residues. V lost 6 bases, J lost 5 bases, and 5 bases stayed unmatched. Germline values: CDR1 MNHEY, CDR2 SVGAGI.

There are a few counts of this clone. This chain connects TRBV4-1 to TRBJ1-5, with unresolved D. The V end was cut by 9 bases, the J end by 1 base, with 13 bases between. This CDR3 contains 14 residues. The germline V gene encodes CDR1 MGHRA and CDR2 YSYEKL. CDR3 amino acids: CASTLDLSNQPQHF. The CDR3 DNA follows: TGCGCCAGTACGTTGGACTTAAGCAATCAGCCCCAGCATTTT.

Here the CDR3 DNA reads TGTGCCAGCAGCTCGACAGGTCCCGCCTACGAGCAGTACTTC. Amino acid sequence: CASSSTGPAYEQYF. V and J are TRBV7-2 and TRBJ2-7; the D gene is possibly TRBD1 (6 bases). V lost 4 bases, J lost 2 bases, and 12 bases lay in between. The CDR3 length is 14 residues. The germline CDR1 and CDR2 sequences are SGHTA and FQGNSA.

V usage is TRBV7-2 and J usage is TRBJ1-5; D is unclear. CDR1 is SGHTA, CDR2 FQGNSA, per germline. V lost 0 bases and J 10 bases, leaving 13 bases between the germline ends. The CDR3 has 14 residues. CDR3 nucleotides: TGTGCCAGCAGCTTAGCTGGTCCGCCGAGCCCCCAGCATTTT. Translated: CASSLAGPPSPQHF.

This rearrangement joins TRBV2 to TRBJ1-5, with 9 bases identical to TRBD1. The germline V gene has CDR1 SNHLY and CDR2 FYNNEI. The CDR3 runs 18 residues. V lost 6 bases, J lost 0 bases, and 12 bases stayed unmatched. CDR3 sequence reads: CASRPGQGTPRSNQPQHF. In DNA, the CDR3 is TGTGCCAGCAGACCCGGACAGGGGACGCCCCGTAGCAATCAGCCCCAGCATTTT.

This sequence joins TRBV30 and TRBJ2-3; 7 nucleotides line up with TRBD1. The CDR3 has 15 residues. J lost 2 bases, V lost 3 bases, and 8 bases had no gene match. Germline V gene lookup returns CDR1 GTSNPN and CDR2 SVGIG (reference sequence). The CDR3 sequence is CAWSQQGLATDTQYF. In nucleotides, the CDR3 is TGTGCCTGGAGCCAACAGGGGCTAGCCACAGATACGCAGTATTTT.